These 28 T cell receptor beta chains came from one sample sequenced in a study of cytomegalovirus exposure and HLA in healthy donors. This PCR relied on a set of 60 Vbeta primers and 13 Jbeta primers. The repertoire was sequenced with immunoSEQ multiplex PCR; TCRdb's copy has only in-frame clones and lacks some. The repertoire consists of approximately 150,000 clones, with more than 60% occurring once and the leading ten covering around 9.3%. The sample comprised PBMCs. The receptors come from a man in his thirties or forties in good health and CMV-seropositive.

The sample holds a few counts of this clone. The chain carries TRBV5-4 and TRBJ2-4; no firm D call. Trimming removed 2 bases from V and 2 bases from J, with 11 bases in between. The germline gives CDR1 SGHNT, CDR2 YYREEE (reference sequence). The CDR3 totals 15 residues. The CDR3 DNA reads TGTGCCAGCAGCTTAATCGGGTCTACCAAAAACATTCAGTACTTC. Translated, it gives CASSLIGSTKNIQYF.

This rearrangement joins TRBV19 to TRBJ1-5; 7 positions agree with TRBD1. V lost 6 bases and J lost 0; bases outside the gene matches: 2. In germline, CDR1 is LNHDA, CDR2 SQIVND (reference sequence). This CDR3 is built from 14 residues. In DNA form, the CDR3 reads TGTGCCAGTAGCGGGGACAGTAGCAATCAGCCCCAGCATTTT. This sequence encodes CASSGDSSNQPQHF.

This sequence joins TRBV4-1 and TRBJ1-6; no clear D. Deletions cut 0 bases from V and 9 bases from J, with 12 bases between. Per the germline V gene, CDR1 is MGHRA and CDR2 is YSYEKL. The CDR3 is made up of 15 amino acids. CDR3: CASSQDGFAGSPLHF. CDR3 nucleotides: TGCGCCAGCAGCCAAGATGGCTTCGCGGGTTCACCCCTCCACTTT.

The chain couples TRBV11-2 to TRBJ2-7; 7 bases line up with TRBD1. Trimming took 5 bases from V and 3 from J; bases not matched to a gene: 10. The length of the CDR3 is 15 residues. Germline V gene data show CDR1 as SGHAT and CDR2 as FQNNGV. This CDR3 reads CASSPDRDRLYEQYF. DNA for the CDR3: TGTGCCAGCAGCCCTGACAGGGACAGACTCTACGAGCAGTACTTC.

The chain links TRBV7-2 to TRBJ2-3, with TRBD2 matching 10 bases. Trimming took 0 bases from V and 5 from J; bases not matched to a gene: 8. The V gene's germline CDR1 is SGHTA and CDR2 FQGNSA. There are 17 residues in the CDR3. The chain's CDR3 is CASSLAGSGRAIDTQYF. The CDR3 DNA reads as TGTGCCAGCAGCTTAGCAGGGAGCGGGAGGGCCATAGATACGCAGTATTTT.

The chain carries TRBV21-1 and TRBJ2-7; the D call in the table, TRBD2, was not verified against the DNA. TRBV21-1 represents a pseudogene. This CDR3 contains 14 residues. Written as DNA, the CDR3 is TGTGCCAGCAGCAGCGTGGCGGGACTTGGTGATCCGTACTTC. Amino acids: CASSSVAGLGDPYF.

This clone occurred a few times. The chain recombines TRBV21-1 with TRBJ2-1; the table's D call TRBD1 went unverified against the DNA. TRBV21-1 is tagged as a pseudogene. This CDR3 is built from 10 residues. CDR3 sequence reads: CASTLGQTFF. For the CDR3, the DNA is TGTGCCAGCACCTTGGGACAGACGTTCTTC.

The V call is TRBV7-2, the J call TRBJ2-5; 10 bases fit TRBD2. V dropped 7 bases and J dropped 1; count of bases not matched to a gene: 15. This CDR3 is 18 amino acids long. Germline CDR1 reads SGHTA; CDR2 reads FQGNSA. CDR3 sequence (DNA): TGTGCCAGCAACCGAGGGGGGGCTAGCGGGAGAACCCAAGAGACCCAGTACTTC. Encoded protein: CASNRGGASGRTQETQYF.

CDR3 protein: CASSGVGQRRYEQYF. The CDR3 DNA reads as TGCGCCAGCAGTGGGGTGGGACAGAGAAGGTACGAGCAGTACTTC. The V call is TRBV10-2, the J call TRBJ2-7; 7 nucleotides match TRBD1. Losses at the gene ends were 4 bases for V and 4 bases for J; bases not matched to a gene: 10. Germline-derived CDR1 and CDR2 are WSHSY and SAAADI. The CDR3 loop spans 15 amino acids.

The chain combines TRBV11-1 with TRBJ2-2; 9 nucleotides agree with TRBD2. Losses at the gene ends were 8 bases for V and 4 bases for J; bases not matched to a gene: 8. The germline V gene encodes CDR1 SGHAT and CDR2 FQDESV (reference sequence). CDR3 length: 15 amino acids. The CDR3 protein is CASGGRAFATGELFF. The CDR3 nucleotides are TGTGCCAGCGGCGGGAGGGCCTTTGCCACCGGGGAGCTGTTTTTT.

The chain combines TRBV5-1 with TRBJ2-3; 7 nucleotides align to TRBD1. This CDR3 comprises 14 residues. Germline loops: CDR1 SGHRS, CDR2 YFSETQ. Trimming cost V 2 bases and J 2 bases; bases outside gene matches: 2. The CDR3 region is CASSLGTATDTQYF. CDR3 bases: TGCGCCAGCAGCTTAGGGACAGCCACAGATACGCAGTATTTT.

This chain joins TRBV29-1 and TRBJ2-7, with D possibly being TRBD2 (5 bases). CDR3 size: 12 residues. V gave up 6 bases and J gave up 0 bases, with 9 bases separating them. Germline CDR1 SQVTM, CDR2 ANQGSEA. The CDR3 DNA follows: TGCAGCGTCCTACGGGACTCCTACGAGCAGTACTTC. It is translated as CSVLRDSYEQYF.

The chain uses TRBV5-4 and TRBJ2-7; 7 bases align to TRBD1. Germline values: CDR1 SGHNT, CDR2 YYREEE (reference sequence). V dropped 4 bases and J dropped 0; count of bases not matched to a gene: 7. This CDR3 comprises 15 residues. CDR3 in DNA: TGTGCCAGCAGCGACGGACAGGCCTACTCCTACGAGCAGTACTTC. Protein sequence: CASSDGQAYSYEQYF.

This sequence joins TRBV12-5 and TRBJ2-7, with 7 bases that match TRBD1. The CDR3 is 16 amino acids. Germline-derived CDR1 and CDR2 are LGHNT and FRNRAP. V trimming: 3 bases; J trimming: 2 bases; junction bases outside the gene matches: 10. DNA for the CDR3: TGTGCTAGTGGTTTCTCTCCCCCGGGACAGCCCTACGAGCAGTACTTC. This gives the protein CASGFSPPGQPYEQYF.

This clone was detected only a few times. This chain joins TRBV5-5 and TRBJ1-4; D is unclear. CDR1 SGHKS and CDR2 YYEKEE come from the germline V gene (reference sequence). The V gene lost 6 bases and the J gene lost 4 bases, with 19 bases spanning the gap. This CDR3 contains 16 residues. The CDR3 reads CASTSLTRPLNEKLFF. Here the CDR3 DNA reads TGTGCCAGCACCTCGCTCACGAGGCCCCTTAATGAAAAACTGTTTTTT.

V gene TRBV19 combines with J gene TRBJ2-2; D is unclear. The V and J ends lost 6 bases and 1 base respectively, with 15 bases between them. Germline V gives CDR1 LNHDA, CDR2 SQIVND (reference sequence). The CDR3 length is 16 residues. The DNA of the CDR3 is TGTGCCAGTAGGCCTGGGCCCTCAAAGAACACCGGGGAGCTGTTTTTT. This sequence encodes CASRPGPSKNTGELFF.

The chain carries TRBV6-5 and TRBJ2-7, with D hard to call. The CDR3 contains 11 residues. The germline V gene has CDR1 MNHEY and CDR2 SVGAGI. The V and J ends lost 5 bases and 1 base respectively, with 3 bases between them. CDR3 region: CASSTSYEQYF. The CDR3 nucleotides read TGTGCCAGCAGTACTTCCTACGAGCAGTACTTC.

V usage is TRBV2 and J usage is TRBJ2-7; D not certain. The V gene's germline CDR1 is SNHLY and CDR2 FYNNEI. Trimming stripped 1 base from V and 9 bases from J, with 7 bases between. The CDR3 contains 11 residues. Here the CDR3 reads CASSEEMAQYF. In DNA form, the CDR3 reads TGTGCCAGCAGTGAAGAGATGGCGCAGTACTTC.

On this clone itself: This specimen includes other DNA sequences encoding the same CDR3. The chain recombines TRBV11-3 with TRBJ2-7, with 8 bases aligning to TRBD1. The CDR3 has 14 residues. Trimming at V came to 1 base and at J to 4 bases, leaving 3 bases not matched to a gene. The V gene's germline CDR1 is SGHNT and CDR2 YENEEA. CDR3 protein: CASSLAGGGYEQYF. The CDR3 bases are TGTGCCAGCAGCTTAGCAGGGGGCGGTTACGAGCAGTACTTC.

V is TRBV28 and J is TRBJ2-5; 9 bases match TRBD1. The CDR3 is 15 residues long. The V gene end was trimmed by 3 bases and the J gene end by 3 bases; junction bases not matched to a gene: 5. CDR1 and CDR2 (germline): MDHEN, SYDVKM. For the CDR3, the DNA is TGTGCCAGCAGTTTGGTTGGACAGGGGAAAGAGACCCAGTACTTC. Translated, it gives CASSLVGQGKETQYF.

The chain combines TRBV2 with TRBJ1-5; 9 bases are a match to TRBD1. V shed 4 bases, J shed 6 bases, and the junction held 4 bases outside the gene matches. The CDR3 loop spans 14 amino acids. Germline CDR1 and CDR2: SNHLY and FYNNEI. The CDR3 region has the DNA TGTGCCAGCAGTGGACAACAGGGGGCTCAGCCCCAGCATTTT. Its translation is CASSGQQGAQPQHF.

This sequence joins TRBV28 and TRBJ1-2; D remains unclear. Germline CDR1 reads MDHEN; CDR2 reads SYDVKM. The CDR3 is made up of 13 amino acids. Deletions cut 5 bases from V and 8 bases from J, with 15 bases between. CDR3 DNA: TGTGCCAGCAGTCACCGCAGGCTTTTGGGCTACACCTTC. Translation gives CASSHRRLLGYTF.

The chain has TRBV6-5 and TRBJ2-7; no definite D call. Germline CDR1 MNHEY, CDR2 SVGAGI. The CDR3 has 14 amino acids. For the CDR3, the DNA is TGTGCTTTTTTCAAGCAGAAGGCGGCATACGAGCAGTACTTC. Its protein product is CAFFKQKAAYEQYF.

The rearrangement joins TRBV10-1 to TRBJ2-7; D gene uncertain. This CDR3 region has 17 residues. Trimming left V 3 bases short and J 0 bases short, with 18 bases between. Germline loops: CDR1 WNHNN, CDR2 SYGVQD (reference sequence). The CDR3 coding sequence is TGCGCCAGCAGTGAAGAGGTCCGCGGAAAGAGCTCCTACGAGCAGTACTTC. This codes for CASSEEVRGKSSYEQYF.

The gene calls are TRBV28 and TRBJ1-1, with D possibly TRBD1 on 5 matching bases. This CDR3 contains 14 residues. Germline V gene data show CDR1 as MDHEN and CDR2 as SYDVKM. V was pared by 7 bases and J by 3 bases, with 15 bases between. The CDR3 sequence is CASIAPRGYTEAFF. The CDR3 nucleotides are TGTGCCAGCATCGCTCCTAGGGGATACACTGAAGCTTTCTTT.

The gene calls are TRBV19 and TRBJ2-3; possibly TRBD2 for D (6 bases). Germline V gene data show CDR1 as LNHDA and CDR2 as SQIVND (reference sequence). Trimming stripped 4 bases from V and 3 bases from J, with 23 bases between. This CDR3 comprises 18 residues. The CDR3 sequence: CASSRRIPGGIRTDTQYF. The DNA of the CDR3 is TGTGCCAGTAGTAGACGAATCCCCGGCGGGATAAGGACAGATACGCAGTATTTT.

The rearrangement links TRBV27 to TRBJ2-1; D might be TRBD2 (5 bases). Germline lookup yields CDR1 MNHEY and CDR2 SMNVEV (reference sequence). Trimming left V 5 bases short and J 4 bases short, with 21 bases between. The CDR3 spans 17 residues. The CDR3 loop reads CASSPLGGSAIYNEQFF. DNA for the CDR3: TGTGCCAGCAGTCCACTCGGAGGTAGCGCAATATACAATGAGCAGTTCTTC.

The genes are TRBV6-5 and TRBJ2-3; D is perhaps TRBD2 (5 bases). Germline V gives CDR1 MNHEY, CDR2 SVGAGI. The CDR3 covers 15 residues. Trimming shortened V by 2 bases and J by 0 bases, and 9 bases separated the two germline ends. CDR3 in DNA: TGTGCCAGCAGTTACCGGGGATATAGCACAGATACGCAGTATTTT. It codes for CASSYRGYSTDTQYF.